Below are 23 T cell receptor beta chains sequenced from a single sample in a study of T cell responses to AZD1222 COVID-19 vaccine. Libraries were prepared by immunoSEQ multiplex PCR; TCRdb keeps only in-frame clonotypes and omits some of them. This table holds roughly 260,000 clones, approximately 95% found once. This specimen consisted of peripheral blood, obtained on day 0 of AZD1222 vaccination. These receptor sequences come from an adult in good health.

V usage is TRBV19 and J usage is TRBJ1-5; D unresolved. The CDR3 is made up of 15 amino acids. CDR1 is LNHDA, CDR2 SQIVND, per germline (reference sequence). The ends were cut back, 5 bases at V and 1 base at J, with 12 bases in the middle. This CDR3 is CASSSSGGSNQPQHF. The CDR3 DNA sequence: TGTGCCAGTAGTTCGAGCGGAGGGAGCAATCAGCCCCAGCATTTT.

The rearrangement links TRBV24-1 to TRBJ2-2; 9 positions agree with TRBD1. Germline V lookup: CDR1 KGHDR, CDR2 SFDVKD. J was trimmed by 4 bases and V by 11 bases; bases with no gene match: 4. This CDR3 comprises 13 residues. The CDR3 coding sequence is TGTGCCATCGGACAGGGGCTCACCGGGGAGCTGTTTTTT. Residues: CAIGQGLTGELFF.

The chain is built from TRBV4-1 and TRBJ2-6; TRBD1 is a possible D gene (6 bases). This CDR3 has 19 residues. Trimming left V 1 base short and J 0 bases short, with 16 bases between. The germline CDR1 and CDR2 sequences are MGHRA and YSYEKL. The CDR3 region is CASSQGVRTAFSGANVLTF. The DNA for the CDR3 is TGCGCCAGCAGCCAAGGAGTCCGGACAGCCTTCTCTGGGGCCAACGTCCTGACTTTC.

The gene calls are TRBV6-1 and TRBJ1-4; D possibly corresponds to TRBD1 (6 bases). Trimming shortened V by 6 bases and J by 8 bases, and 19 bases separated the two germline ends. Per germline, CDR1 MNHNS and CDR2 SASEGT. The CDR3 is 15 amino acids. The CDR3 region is CASSLQTGGGEKLFF. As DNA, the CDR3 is TGTGCCAGCAGCCTCCAGACAGGCGGAGGGGAAAAACTGTTTTTT.

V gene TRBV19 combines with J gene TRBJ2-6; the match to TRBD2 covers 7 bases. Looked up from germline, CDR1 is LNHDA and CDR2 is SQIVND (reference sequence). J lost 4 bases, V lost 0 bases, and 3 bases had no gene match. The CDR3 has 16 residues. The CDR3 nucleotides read TGTGCCAGTAGTATAGATGCGGGGGAAGGGGCCAACGTCCTGACTTTC. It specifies CASSIDAGEGANVLTF.

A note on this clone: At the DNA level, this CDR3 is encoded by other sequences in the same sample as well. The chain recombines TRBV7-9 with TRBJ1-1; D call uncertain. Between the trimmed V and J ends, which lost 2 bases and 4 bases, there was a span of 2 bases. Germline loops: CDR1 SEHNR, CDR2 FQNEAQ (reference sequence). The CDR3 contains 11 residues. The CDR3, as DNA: TGTGCCAGCAGCTTACTCACTGAAGCTTTCTTT. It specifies CASSLLTEAFF.

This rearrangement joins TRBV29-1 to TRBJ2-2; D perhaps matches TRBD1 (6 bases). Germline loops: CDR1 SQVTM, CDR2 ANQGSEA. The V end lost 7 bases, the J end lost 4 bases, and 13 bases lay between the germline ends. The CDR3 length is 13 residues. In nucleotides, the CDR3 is TGCAGCGCTGCAGGGGCGGGCACCGGGGAGCTGTTTTTT. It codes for CSAAGAGTGELFF.

CDR3 in amino acids: CASSLQGFSYEQYF. DNA for the CDR3: TGTGCCAGCAGTCTACAGGGGTTCTCCTACGAGCAGTACTTC. The chain joins TRBV6-2 or TRBV6-3 to TRBJ2-7, with TRBD1 matching 7 bases. Germline V gene lookup returns CDR1 MNHEY and CDR2 SVGEGT. The V gene end was trimmed by 5 bases and the J gene end by 0 bases; junction bases not matched to a gene: 4. The CDR3 has 14 amino acids.

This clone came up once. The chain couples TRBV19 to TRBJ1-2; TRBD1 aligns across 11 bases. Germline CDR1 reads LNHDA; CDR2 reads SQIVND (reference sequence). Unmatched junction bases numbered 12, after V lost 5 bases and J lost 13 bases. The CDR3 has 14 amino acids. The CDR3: CASSPRTGGVGSTF. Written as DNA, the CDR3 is TGTGCCAGTAGTCCACGGACAGGGGGCGTAGGTTCCACCTTC.

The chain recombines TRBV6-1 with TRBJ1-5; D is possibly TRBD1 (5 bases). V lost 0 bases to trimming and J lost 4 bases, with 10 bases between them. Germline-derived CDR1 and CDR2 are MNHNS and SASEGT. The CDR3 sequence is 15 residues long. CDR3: CASSEANRPNQPQHF. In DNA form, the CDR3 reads TGTGCCAGCAGTGAAGCGAACAGGCCAAATCAGCCCCAGCATTTT.

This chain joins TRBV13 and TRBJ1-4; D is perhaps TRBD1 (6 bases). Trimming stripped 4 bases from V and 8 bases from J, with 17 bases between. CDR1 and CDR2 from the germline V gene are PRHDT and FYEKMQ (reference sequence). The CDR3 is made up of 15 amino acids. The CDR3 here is CASSSSGGRGEKLFF. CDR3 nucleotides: TGTGCCAGCAGCTCCAGTGGGGGGCGAGGCGAAAAACTGTTTTTT.

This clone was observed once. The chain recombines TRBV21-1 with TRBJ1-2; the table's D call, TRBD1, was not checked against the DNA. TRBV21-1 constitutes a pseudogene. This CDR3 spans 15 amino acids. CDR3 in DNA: TGTGCCAGCACACCTGGGACAACGTGGAACTATGGCTACACCTTC. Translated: CASTPGTTWNYGYTF.

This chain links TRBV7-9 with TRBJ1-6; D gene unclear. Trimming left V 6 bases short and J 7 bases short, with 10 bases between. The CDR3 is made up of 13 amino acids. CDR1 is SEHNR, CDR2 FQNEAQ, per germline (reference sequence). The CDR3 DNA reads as TGTGCCAGCAGTCACGGTGGGAATTCACCCCTCCACTTT. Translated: CASSHGGNSPLHF.

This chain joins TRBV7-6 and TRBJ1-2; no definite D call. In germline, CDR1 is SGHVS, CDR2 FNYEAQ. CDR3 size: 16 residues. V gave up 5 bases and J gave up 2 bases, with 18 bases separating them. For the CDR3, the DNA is TGTGCCAGCAGCCCCGGTCCCAGAAAGACAAACTATGGCTACACCTTC. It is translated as CASSPGPRKTNYGYTF.

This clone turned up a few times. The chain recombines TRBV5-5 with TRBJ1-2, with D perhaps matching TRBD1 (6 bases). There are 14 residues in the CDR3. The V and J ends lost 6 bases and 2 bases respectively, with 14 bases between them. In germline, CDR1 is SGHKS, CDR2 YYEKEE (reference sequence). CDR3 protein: CASTKGVENYGYTF. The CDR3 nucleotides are TGTGCCAGCACCAAGGGGGTAGAGAACTATGGCTACACCTTC.

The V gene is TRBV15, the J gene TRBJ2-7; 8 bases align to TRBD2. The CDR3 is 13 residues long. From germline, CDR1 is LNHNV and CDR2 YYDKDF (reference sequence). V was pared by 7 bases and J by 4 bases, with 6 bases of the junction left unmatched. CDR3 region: CATTGTRTYEQYF. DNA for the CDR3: TGTGCCACCACGGGGACTAGGACTTACGAGCAGTACTTC.

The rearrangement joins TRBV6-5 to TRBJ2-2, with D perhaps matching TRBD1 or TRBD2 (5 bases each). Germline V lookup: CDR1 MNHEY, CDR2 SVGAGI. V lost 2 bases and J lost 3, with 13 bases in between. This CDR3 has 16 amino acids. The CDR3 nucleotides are TGTGCCAGCAGTTACGGCAGGGAGAGGGACACCGGGGAGCTGTTTTTT. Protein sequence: CASSYGRERDTGELFF.

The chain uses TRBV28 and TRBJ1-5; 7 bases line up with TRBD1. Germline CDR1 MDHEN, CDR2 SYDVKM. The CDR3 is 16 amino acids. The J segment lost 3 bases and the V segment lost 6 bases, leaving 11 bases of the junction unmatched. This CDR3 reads CASRPPLQGTNQPQHF. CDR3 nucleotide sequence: TGTGCCAGCAGACCTCCATTACAGGGGACCAATCAGCCCCAGCATTTT.

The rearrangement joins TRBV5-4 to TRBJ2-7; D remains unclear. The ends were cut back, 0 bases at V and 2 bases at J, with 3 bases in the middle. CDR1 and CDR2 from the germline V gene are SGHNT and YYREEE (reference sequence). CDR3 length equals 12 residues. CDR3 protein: CASSLDAYEQYF. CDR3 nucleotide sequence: TGTGCCAGCAGCTTGGATGCCTACGAGCAGTACTTC.

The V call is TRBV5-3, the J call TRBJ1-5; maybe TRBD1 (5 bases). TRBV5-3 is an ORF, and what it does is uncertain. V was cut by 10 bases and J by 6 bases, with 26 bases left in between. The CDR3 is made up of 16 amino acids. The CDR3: CAFGEAAGSVIQPQHF. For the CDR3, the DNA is TGTGCCTTCGGGGAGGCGGCAGGGAGCGTGATTCAGCCCCAGCATTTT.

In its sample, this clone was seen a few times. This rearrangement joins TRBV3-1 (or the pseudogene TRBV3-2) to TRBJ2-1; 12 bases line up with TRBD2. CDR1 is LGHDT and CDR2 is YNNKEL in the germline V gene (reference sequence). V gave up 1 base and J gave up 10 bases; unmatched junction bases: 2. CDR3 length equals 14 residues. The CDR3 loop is CASSQGGLAGEQFF. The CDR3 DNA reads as TGTGCCAGCAGCCAAGGTGGACTAGCGGGAGAGCAGTTCTTC.

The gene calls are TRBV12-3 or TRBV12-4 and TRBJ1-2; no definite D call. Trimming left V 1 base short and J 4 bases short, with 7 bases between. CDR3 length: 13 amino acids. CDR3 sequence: CASSLGQIYGYTF. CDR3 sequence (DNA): TGTGCCAGCAGTTTAGGGCAGATCTATGGCTACACCTTC.

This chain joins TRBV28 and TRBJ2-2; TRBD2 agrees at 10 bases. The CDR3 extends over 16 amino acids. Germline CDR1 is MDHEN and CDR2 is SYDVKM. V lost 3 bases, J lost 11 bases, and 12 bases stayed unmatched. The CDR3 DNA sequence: TGTGCCAGCAGTTTTTACCCTAGCGGGAGTTTGGGAGAGCTGTTTTTT. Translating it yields CASSFYPSGSLGELFF.